These 21 T cell receptor beta chains were sequenced from one sample in a study of blood T cell repertoires in COVID-19 (dated by TCRdb to the early 2020s). The library was produced with the immunoSEQ multiplex PCR assay. TCRdb carries this immuneACCESS record with in-frame sequences only. Its versions omit some clonotypes, under half of them owing to an unresolved V gene in the studies checked, with the rest unexplained. This sample holds hundreds of thousands of clones; just over 90% were observed only once. The ten largest clones take up around 2% of the sample. The sequenced material came from PBMCs or T cells enriched from blood (not recorded which). The receptors derive from a woman aged 18-29 years who had recovered from COVID-19.

The chain joins TRBV5-1 to TRBJ1-2, with unresolved D. The CDR3 spans 15 residues. The germline V and J ends were trimmed by 3 bases and 4 bases, with 16 bases remaining between them. The germline V gene encodes CDR1 SGHRS and CDR2 YFSETQ. The CDR3 region has the DNA TGCGCCAGCAGCTCATGGACCCTCGGGAGCTATGGCTACACCTTC. Its protein is CASSSWTLGSYGYTF.

The chain combines TRBV5-1 with TRBJ2-1, with 9 bases identical to TRBD1. V shed 0 bases, J shed 5 bases, and the junction held 3 bases outside the gene matches. This CDR3 contains 15 residues. Germline CDR1 is SGHRS and CDR2 is YFSETQ. The CDR3 sequence: CASSLGGQGHNEQFF. The CDR3 nucleotides read TGCGCCAGCAGCTTGGGGGGACAGGGCCACAATGAGCAGTTCTTC.

This rearrangement joins TRBV6-5 to TRBJ2-7; 14 positions agree with TRBD2. V lost 6 bases and J lost 2; bases outside the gene matches: 3. Germline V gene lookup returns CDR1 MNHEY and CDR2 SVGAGI. This CDR3 has 15 residues. The CDR3 here is CASSTTSGRAYEQYF. The CDR3 coding sequence is TGTGCCAGCAGCACGACTAGCGGGAGGGCCTACGAGCAGTACTTC.

The chain employs TRBV2 and TRBJ1-5; weak D call: TRBD1 (6 bases). CDR3 length: 17 residues. Per germline, CDR1 SNHLY and CDR2 FYNNEI. The V gene lost 4 bases and the J gene lost 7 bases, with 23 bases spanning the gap. CDR3 nucleotide sequence: TGTGCCAGCAGTGCCGAGCTGGGGGCGCGGAGTGGACAGCCCCAGCATTTT. Its protein is CASSAELGARSGQPQHF.

This chain connects TRBV19 to TRBJ2-6, with TRBD2 as a possible D gene (6 bases). The CDR3 has 17 amino acids. Germline CDR1 reads LNHDA; CDR2 reads SQIVND (reference sequence). The V and J ends lost 5 bases and 0 bases respectively, with 14 bases between them. CDR3 region: CASSPLAGNSGANVLTF. CDR3 in DNA: TGTGCCAGTAGTCCCCTCGCGGGGAACTCTGGGGCCAACGTCCTGACTTTC.

The chain combines TRBV29-1 with TRBJ1-1; TRBD1 matches 7 bases. The V gene's germline CDR1 is SQVTM and CDR2 ANQGSEA. CDR3 length: 12 amino acids. The J segment lost 10 bases and the V segment lost 1 base, leaving 6 bases of the junction unmatched. The CDR3 nucleotides read TGCAGCGTTGAAGCCGGCAGGGGGACAGCTTTCTTT. Translating it yields CSVEAGRGTAFF. Looking up the rest from reference TRBV29-1 and TRBJ1-1 gives the full variable domain: SAVISQKPSRDICQRGTSLTIQCQVDSQVTMMFWYRQQPGQSLTLIATANQGSEATYESGFVIDKFPISRPNLTFSTLTVSNMSPEDSSIYLCSVEAGRGTAFFGQGTRLTVV.

The CDR3: CASSVGHRGNEKLFF. The CDR3 coding sequence is TGTGCCAGCAGCGTGGGGCACAGGGGTAATGAAAAACTGTTTTTT. This chain connects TRBV27 to TRBJ1-4; 7 nucleotides line up with TRBD1. J gave up 4 bases and V 6 bases, and 8 bases lay outside the gene matches. This CDR3 has 15 residues. Looked up from germline, CDR1 is MNHEY and CDR2 is SMNVEV (reference sequence).

The chain is built from TRBV7-2 and TRBJ2-5; a possible D gene is TRBD2 (7 bases). The V gene's germline CDR1 is SGHTA and CDR2 FQGNSA. This CDR3 has 13 residues. V was cut by 9 bases and J by 3 bases, with 14 bases left in between. CDR3 nucleotides: TGTGCCAGTACTTTAGGGGGGGAAGAGACCCAGTACTTC. Its translation is CASTLGGEETQYF.

The chain recombines TRBV4-1 with TRBJ2-3; TRBD2 might be the D (6 bases). The CDR3 is 16 amino acids. In germline, CDR1 is MGHRA, CDR2 YSYEKL. Trimming stripped 3 bases from V and 3 bases from J, with 16 bases between. The CDR3 spells CASSHPKRASTDTQYF. The CDR3 coding sequence is TGCGCCAGCAGCCACCCTAAGCGGGCAAGTACAGATACGCAGTATTTT.

This chain connects TRBV28 to TRBJ1-6; 7 bases are shared with TRBD1. V lost 5 bases to trimming and J lost 1 base; unmatched junction nucleotides: 5. The germline V gene encodes CDR1 MDHEN and CDR2 SYDVKM. CDR3 length: 16 residues. The CDR3 spells CASSRQGGSYNSPLHF. In nucleotides, the CDR3 is TGTGCCAGCAGTCGACAGGGTGGGTCCTATAATTCACCCCTCCACTTT.

This chain joins TRBV18 and TRBJ1-2, with D tentatively TRBD1 (6 bases). Trimming removed 3 bases from V and 1 base from J, with 9 bases in between. Per the germline V gene, CDR1 is KGHSH and CDR2 is LQKENI. This CDR3 comprises 14 residues. The DNA for the CDR3 is TGTGCCAGCTCACCCCGGGACATTAACTATGGCTACACCTTC. This codes for CASSPRDINYGYTF.

This sequence joins TRBV28 and TRBJ1-5; possible D gene TRBD1, 5 bases. Germline assignment: CDR1 MDHEN and CDR2 SYDVKM. V lost 6 bases and J 0 bases, leaving 15 bases between the germline ends. The CDR3 is 16 residues long. CDR3 amino acids: CASSSHTGNSNQPQHF. The CDR3 nucleotides are TGTGCCAGCAGCTCACACACAGGTAATAGCAATCAGCCCCAGCATTTT.

V and J are TRBV27 and TRBJ1-6; 8 bases fit TRBD1. J gave up 9 bases and V 4 bases, and 5 bases lay outside the gene matches. The CDR3 runs to 14 residues. The germline V gene encodes CDR1 MNHEY and CDR2 SMNVEV (reference sequence). CDR3 bases: TGTGCCAGCAGTTCCGACAGGGGCAGTTCACCCCTCCACTTT. It yields the protein CASSSDRGSSPLHF.

The chain combines TRBV7-3 with TRBJ2-3; a possible D gene is TRBD1 (6 bases). V shed 3 bases and J shed 5 bases, with 12 bases lying between them. CDR3 length: 14 amino acids. Per germline, CDR1 SGHTA and CDR2 FQGTGA. The CDR3 DNA reads TGTGCCAGCAGCTTGGGGACAAGTGAAGATACGCAGTATTTT. Its protein product is CASSLGTSEDTQYF. Based on the CDR3 plus reference TRBV7-3 and TRBJ2-3, the full variable domain is GAGVSQTPSNKVTEKGKYVELRCDPISGHTALYWYRQSLGQGPEFLIYFQGTGAADDSGLPNDRFFAVRPEGSVSTLKIQRTERGDSAVYLCASSLGTSEDTQYFGPGTRLTVL.

The J gene is TRBJ1-3, the V gene TRBV3-1 (or the pseudogene TRBV3-2), with 9 nucleotides matching TRBD1. CDR3 length equals 15 residues. The germline CDR1 and CDR2 sequences are LGHDT and YNNKEL (reference sequence). The J segment lost 6 bases and the V segment lost 4 bases, leaving 7 bases of the junction unmatched. CDR3 sequence: CASSPYGTGPNTIYF. In DNA form, the CDR3 reads TGTGCCAGCAGCCCCTACGGGACAGGGCCAAACACCATATATTTT.

This sequence joins TRBV5-4 and TRBJ1-3; 8 bases are a match to TRBD1. The CDR3 length is 14 residues. J lost 4 bases, V lost 4 bases, and 4 bases had no gene match. Germline V CDR1 and CDR2: SGHNT, YYREEE (reference sequence). The CDR3 spells CASSLTGGGNTIYF. CDR3 nucleotides: TGTGCCAGCAGCCTTACAGGGGGAGGAAACACCATATATTTT. Drawing the rest from reference TRBV5-4 and TRBJ1-3, the complete variable domain is ETGVTQSPTHLIKTRGQQVTLRCSSQSGHNTVSWYQQALGQGPQFIFQYYREEENGRGNFPPRFSGLQFPNYSSELNVNALELDDSALYLCASSLTGGGNTIYFGEGSWLTVV.

V and J are TRBV12-3 or TRBV12-4 and TRBJ1-5; possible D gene TRBD1, 5 bases. V shed 3 bases and J shed 5 bases, with 8 bases lying between them. CDR3 size: 13 residues. CDR3 protein: CASSFKGYQPQHF. The CDR3, as DNA: TGTGCCAGCAGTTTTAAGGGGTATCAGCCCCAGCATTTT.

V usage is TRBV28 and J usage is TRBJ2-3, with 9 bases identical to TRBD2. Germline V gene sequence: CDR1 MDHEN, CDR2 SYDVKM. The CDR3 has 19 amino acids. J lost 0 bases, V lost 4 bases, and 14 bases had no gene match. The CDR3 bases are TGTGCCAGCAGTTCTTTACTAGCGGGCAAATGGGGTAGCACAGATACGCAGTATTTT. Translating gives CASSSLLAGKWGSTDTQYF.

This chain joins TRBV5-4 and TRBJ2-1; 9 bases agree with TRBD2. The junction had 12 bases not matched to a gene; V was cut back by 3 bases and J by 5 bases. The germline gives CDR1 SGHNT, CDR2 YYREEE (reference sequence). This CDR3 is built from 17 residues. As DNA, the CDR3 is TGTGCCAGCAGCTCCCCACCGGGCGGGGGGGCCAACAATGAGCAGTTCTTC. Amino acids: CASSSPPGGGANNEQFF.

This clone was observed a handful of times. The chain has TRBV4-1 and TRBJ2-1; 8 bases line up with TRBD1. CDR3 size: 18 residues. The V gene end was trimmed by 0 bases and the J gene end by 3 bases; junction bases not matched to a gene: 10. The V gene's germline CDR1 is MGHRA and CDR2 YSYEKL. As DNA, the CDR3 is TGCGCCAGCAGCCAAGATAACGCGGACAGGGTAGGCTACAATGAGCAGTTCTTC. Translating it yields CASSQDNADRVGYNEQFF.

This chain uses TRBV18 with TRBJ1-1; a possible D gene is TRBD1 (5 bases). This CDR3 has 15 amino acids. Germline CDR1 reads KGHSH; CDR2 reads LQKENI. The V and J ends lost 3 bases and 1 base respectively, with 12 bases between them. CDR3 sequence: CASSPKTGANTEAFF. DNA for the CDR3: TGTGCCAGCTCACCCAAAACAGGAGCGAACACTGAAGCTTTCTTT.